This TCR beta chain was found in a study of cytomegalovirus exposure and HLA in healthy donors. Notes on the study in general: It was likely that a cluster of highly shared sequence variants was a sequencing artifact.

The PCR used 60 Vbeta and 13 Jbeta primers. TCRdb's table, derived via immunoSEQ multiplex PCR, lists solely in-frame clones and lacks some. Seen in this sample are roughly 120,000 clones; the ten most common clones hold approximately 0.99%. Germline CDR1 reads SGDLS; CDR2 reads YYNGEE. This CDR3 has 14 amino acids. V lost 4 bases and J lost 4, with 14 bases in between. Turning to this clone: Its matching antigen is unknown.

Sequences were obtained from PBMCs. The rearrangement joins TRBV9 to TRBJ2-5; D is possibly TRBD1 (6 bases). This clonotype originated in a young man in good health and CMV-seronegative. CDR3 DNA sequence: TGTGCCAGCAGCATAGAAACAGGGAGAGAGACCCAGTACTTC. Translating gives CASSIETGRETQYF.